A single sample is the source of the 7 T cell receptor beta chains below, sequenced in a study of blood T cell repertoires in COVID-19. The table came from immunoSEQ multiplex PCR; TCRdb's copy has only in-frame clones and leaves some out. The table has 15,000 to 20,000 clones, around 81% seen once; the top ten hold approximately 13%. The specimen was peripheral blood. The receptors stem from a man aged 35-49 years with active or convalescent COVID-19.

The rearrangement joins TRBV7-2 to TRBJ2-2, with TRBD2 matching over 8 bases. V lost 3 bases to trimming and J lost 7 bases; unmatched junction nucleotides: 13. The CDR3 loop spans 17 amino acids. Per the germline V gene, CDR1 is SGHTA and CDR2 is FQGNSA. The DNA for the CDR3 is TGTGCCAGCAGCTTGTCCCCGGGGGGGCCGGGTGGCGGGGAGCTGTTTTTT. It encodes CASSLSPGGPGGGELFF.

The CDR3 coding sequence is TGCGCCAGCAGCTGGACCTCACAGGGAAGAGGGGAAGCTTTCTTT. As protein: CASSWTSQGRGEAFF. The chain links TRBV5-1 to TRBJ1-1, with a tentative D call TRBD1 (6 bases). Deletions cut 3 bases from V and 8 bases from J, with 20 bases between. The CDR3 has 15 amino acids. CDR1 is SGHRS and CDR2 is YFSETQ in the germline V gene.

The genes are TRBV6-2 or TRBV6-3 and TRBJ2-7; 7 bases match TRBD1. Looked up from germline, CDR1 is MNHEY and CDR2 is SVGEGT. This CDR3 comprises 13 residues. With 6 bases clipped from V and 2 bases from J, the junction kept 4 bases outside the gene matches. CDR3 amino acids: CASRYGQAYEQYF. CDR3 nucleotides: TGTGCCAGCAGATACGGACAGGCCTACGAGCAGTACTTC.

This clone was seen a single time. CDR3 loop: CASSLIGTSIEKLFF. The DNA of the CDR3 is TGTGCCAGCAGCTTAATTGGGACATCGATCGAAAAACTGTTTTTT. This chain connects TRBV7-2 to TRBJ1-4; perhaps TRBD1 as D (6 bases). CDR3 length equals 15 residues. The germline CDR1 and CDR2 sequences are SGHTA and FQGNSA. The ends were cut back, 2 bases at V and 8 bases at J, with 15 bases in the middle. The variable domain in full, completed from reference TRBV7-2 and TRBJ1-4, reads GAGVSQSPSNKVTEKGKDVELRCDPISGHTALYWYRQSLGQGLEFLIYFQGNSAPDKSGLPSDRFSAERTGGSVSTLTIQRTQQEDSAVYLCASSLIGTSIEKLFFGSGTQLSVL.

Note on this clone: A read error may produce the germline difference seen at one junction end. J is TRBJ1-2 and V is TRBV27, with D hard to call. Germline-derived CDR1 and CDR2 are MNHEY and SMNVEV (reference sequence). The CDR3 totals 14 residues. The CDR3 loop reads CASSLSLKLDRLVF. Here the CDR3 DNA reads TGTGCCAGCAGTTTATCGCTTAAACTTGATAGATTAGTCTTC.

The chain links TRBV5-1 to TRBJ2-1; 11 bases align to TRBD2. Germline V gene sequence: CDR1 SGHRS, CDR2 YFSETQ. The CDR3 is 12 residues long. V lost 4 bases, J lost 15 bases, and 6 bases stayed unmatched. In nucleotides, the CDR3 is TGCGCCAGCAGCGACTTAGCGGGGGGGCGGTTCTTC. The encoded protein is CASSDLAGGRFF.

The chain uses TRBV20-1 and TRBJ1-1, with TRBD1 as a possible D gene (6 bases). This CDR3 is 13 amino acids long. CDR1 is DFQATT, CDR2 SNEGSKA, per germline (reference sequence). V was cut by 4 bases and J by 6 bases, with 15 bases left in between. CDR3 sequence reads: CSAIEDSDPEAFF. The CDR3 DNA is TGCAGTGCTATTGAGGACAGCGACCCTGAAGCTTTCTTT.